The clone carrying this T cell receptor (beta chain) has more than one count but fewer than ten. Antigen unknown. Use of 60 Vbeta and 13 Jbeta primers characterized the PCR. The table came from immunoSEQ multiplex PCR; TCRdb's copy has only in-frame clones and leaves some out. The sample carries about 140,000 clones, roughly 9.6% recorded once. The entry originates in a study of cytomegalovirus exposure and HLA in healthy donors. The study, taken as a whole, reports: Presence/absence analyses assumed roughly uniform sequencing depth across donors, which may not hold.

The receptor comes from a woman aged 40 to 50 in good health and CMV-seropositive. Sequencing was performed on PBMCs.

Here the CDR3 reads CASSPSQGAVDEQYF. As DNA, the CDR3 is TGCGCCAGCAGCCCCTCTCAGGGGGCGGTCGACGAGCAGTACTTC. This sequence joins TRBV5-1 and TRBJ2-7, with TRBD1 matching 8 bases. J gave up 5 bases and V 4 bases, and 11 bases lay outside the gene matches. The CDR3 is 15 residues long. Per germline, CDR1 SGHRS and CDR2 YFSETQ.